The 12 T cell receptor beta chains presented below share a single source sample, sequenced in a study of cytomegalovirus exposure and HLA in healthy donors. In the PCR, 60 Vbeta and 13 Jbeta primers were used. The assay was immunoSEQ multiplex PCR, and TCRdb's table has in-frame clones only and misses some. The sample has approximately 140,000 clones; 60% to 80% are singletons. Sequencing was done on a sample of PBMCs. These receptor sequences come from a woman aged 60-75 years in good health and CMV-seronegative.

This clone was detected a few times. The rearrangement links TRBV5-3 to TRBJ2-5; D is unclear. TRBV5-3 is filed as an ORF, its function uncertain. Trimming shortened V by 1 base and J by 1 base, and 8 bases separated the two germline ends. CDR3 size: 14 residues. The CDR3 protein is CARSLRCIQETQYF. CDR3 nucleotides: TGTGCCAGAAGCTTGCGGTGCATCCAAGAGACCCAGTACTTC.

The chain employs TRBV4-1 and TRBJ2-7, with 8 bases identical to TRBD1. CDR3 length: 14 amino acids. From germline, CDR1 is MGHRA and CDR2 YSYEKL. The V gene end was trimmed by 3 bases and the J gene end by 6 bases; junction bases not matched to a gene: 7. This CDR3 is CASSHLTGGAEQYF. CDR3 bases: TGCGCCAGCAGCCACCTCACAGGGGGTGCCGAGCAGTACTTC.

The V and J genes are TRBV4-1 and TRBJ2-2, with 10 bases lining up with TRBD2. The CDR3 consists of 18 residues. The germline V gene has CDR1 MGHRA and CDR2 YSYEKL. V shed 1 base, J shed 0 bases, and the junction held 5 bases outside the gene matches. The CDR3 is CASSQALAGIPNTGELFF. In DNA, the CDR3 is TGCGCCAGCAGCCAAGCACTAGCGGGGATCCCGAACACCGGGGAGCTGTTTTTT.

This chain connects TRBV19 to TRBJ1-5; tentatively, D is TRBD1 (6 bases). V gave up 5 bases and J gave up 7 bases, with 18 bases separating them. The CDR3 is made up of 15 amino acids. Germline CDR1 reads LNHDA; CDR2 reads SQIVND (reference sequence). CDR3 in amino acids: CASSPTDSSGQPQHF. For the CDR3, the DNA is TGTGCCAGTAGTCCCACGGACAGCTCCGGGCAGCCCCAGCATTTT. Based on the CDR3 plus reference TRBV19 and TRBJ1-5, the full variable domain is DGGITQSPKYLFRKEGQNVTLSCEQNLNHDAMYWYRQDPGQGLRLIYYSQIVNDFQKGDIAEGYSVSREKKESFPLTVTSAQKNPTAFYLCASSPTDSSGQPQHFGDGTRLSIL.

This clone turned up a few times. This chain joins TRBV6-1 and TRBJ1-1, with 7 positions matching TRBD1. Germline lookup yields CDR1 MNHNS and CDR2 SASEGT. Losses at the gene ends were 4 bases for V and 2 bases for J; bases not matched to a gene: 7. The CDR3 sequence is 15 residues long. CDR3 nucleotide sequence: TGTGCCAGCAGTGCCTGGGGGACAGCTAACACTGAAGCTTTCTTT. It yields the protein CASSAWGTANTEAFF.

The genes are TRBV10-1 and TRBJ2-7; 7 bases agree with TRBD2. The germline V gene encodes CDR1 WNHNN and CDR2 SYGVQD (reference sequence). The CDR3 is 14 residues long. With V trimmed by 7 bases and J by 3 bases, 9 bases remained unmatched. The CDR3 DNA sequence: TGCGCCAGCATCCCCTTGTGGGAGGGCTACGAGCAGTACTTC. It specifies CASIPLWEGYEQYF.

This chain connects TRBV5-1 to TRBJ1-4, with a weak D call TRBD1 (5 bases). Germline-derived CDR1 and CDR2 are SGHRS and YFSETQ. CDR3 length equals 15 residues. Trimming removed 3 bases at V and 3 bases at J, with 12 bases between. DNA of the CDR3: TGCGCCAGCAGCTACGGGGGGGGGTCTAATGAAAAACTGTTTTTT. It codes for CASSYGGGSNEKLFF.

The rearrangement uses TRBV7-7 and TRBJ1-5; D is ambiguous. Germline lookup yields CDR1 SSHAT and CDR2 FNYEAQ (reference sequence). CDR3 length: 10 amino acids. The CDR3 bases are TGTGCTAGCCCCTATCAGCCCCAGCATTTT. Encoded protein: CASPYQPQHF.

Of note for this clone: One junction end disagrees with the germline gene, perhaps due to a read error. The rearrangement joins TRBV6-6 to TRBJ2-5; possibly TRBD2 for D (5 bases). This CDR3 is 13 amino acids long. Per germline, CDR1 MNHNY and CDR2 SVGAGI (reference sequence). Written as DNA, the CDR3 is TGTGCCAGCAGTTACGAGGGCCAAGGGACCCAGTACTTC. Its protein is CASSYEGQGTQYF.

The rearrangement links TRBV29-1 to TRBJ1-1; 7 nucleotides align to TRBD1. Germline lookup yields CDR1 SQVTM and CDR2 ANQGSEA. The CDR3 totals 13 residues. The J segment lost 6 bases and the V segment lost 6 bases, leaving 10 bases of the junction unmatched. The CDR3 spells CSVTKTGAAEAFF. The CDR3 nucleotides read TGCAGCGTGACCAAAACAGGGGCCGCTGAAGCTTTCTTT. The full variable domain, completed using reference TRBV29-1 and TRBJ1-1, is SAVISQKPSRDICQRGTSLTIQCQVDSQVTMMFWYRQQPGQSLTLIATANQGSEATYESGFVIDKFPISRPNLTFSTLTVSNMSPEDSSIYLCSVTKTGAAEAFFGQGTRLTVV.

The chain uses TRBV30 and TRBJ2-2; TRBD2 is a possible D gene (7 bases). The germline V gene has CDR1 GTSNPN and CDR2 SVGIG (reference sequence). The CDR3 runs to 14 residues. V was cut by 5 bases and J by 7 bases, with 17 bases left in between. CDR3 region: CAWGGGGVHGELFF. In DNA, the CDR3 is TGTGCCTGGGGGGGAGGGGGGGTTCACGGGGAGCTGTTTTTT.

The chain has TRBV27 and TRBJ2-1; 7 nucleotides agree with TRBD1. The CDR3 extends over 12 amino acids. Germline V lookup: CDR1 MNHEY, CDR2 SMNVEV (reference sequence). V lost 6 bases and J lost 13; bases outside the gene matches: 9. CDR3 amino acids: CASRPQQGHQFF. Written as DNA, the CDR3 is TGTGCCAGCAGACCCCAACAGGGGCACCAGTTCTTC.